This T cell receptor (beta chain) is drawn from a study of blood T cell repertoires in COVID-19. About the research overall: Donors in the United States, Italy and Spain gave samples during acute or convalescent COVID-19.

Some clones are missing from TCRdb's copy, which holds only in-frame ones; the method was immunoSEQ multiplex PCR. The table lists over 130,000 clones, approximately 86% of them singletons, with around 3.3% in the top ten. The TCR was taken from a man between 65 and 85 years old with acute or convalescent COVID-19. Sequencing was done on a sample of peripheral blood.

For the CDR3, the DNA is TGTGCCAGCAGGCGGGGGAATCAGCCCCAGCATTTT. Amino acid sequence: CASRRGNQPQHF. This rearrangement joins TRBV28 to TRBJ1-5; D might be TRBD1 (5 bases). Looked up from germline, CDR1 is MDHEN and CDR2 is SYDVKM. The CDR3 contains 12 residues. The V gene lost 6 bases and the J gene lost 4 bases, with 7 bases spanning the gap.